This TCR beta chain was sequenced in a study of blood T cell repertoires in COVID-19. Assay: immunoSEQ multiplex PCR; the TCRdb copy retains only in-frame clones and omits some. This sample has 65,000 to 90,000 clones, with around 88% found just once. The CDR3 is made up of 14 amino acids. V was clipped by 2 bases and J by 3 bases, with 10 bases between them. The germline V gene encodes CDR1 SGDLS and CDR2 YYNGEE. Sequenced: peripheral blood. The receptor's source is a woman of 80 years or more with acute or convalescent COVID-19. The genes are TRBV9 and TRBJ2-3, with D possibly TRBD1 on 6 matching bases. The CDR3 region is CASSVTTGTDTQYF. The CDR3 DNA reads as TGTGCCAGCAGCGTTACCACAGGGACAGATACGCAGTATTTT.